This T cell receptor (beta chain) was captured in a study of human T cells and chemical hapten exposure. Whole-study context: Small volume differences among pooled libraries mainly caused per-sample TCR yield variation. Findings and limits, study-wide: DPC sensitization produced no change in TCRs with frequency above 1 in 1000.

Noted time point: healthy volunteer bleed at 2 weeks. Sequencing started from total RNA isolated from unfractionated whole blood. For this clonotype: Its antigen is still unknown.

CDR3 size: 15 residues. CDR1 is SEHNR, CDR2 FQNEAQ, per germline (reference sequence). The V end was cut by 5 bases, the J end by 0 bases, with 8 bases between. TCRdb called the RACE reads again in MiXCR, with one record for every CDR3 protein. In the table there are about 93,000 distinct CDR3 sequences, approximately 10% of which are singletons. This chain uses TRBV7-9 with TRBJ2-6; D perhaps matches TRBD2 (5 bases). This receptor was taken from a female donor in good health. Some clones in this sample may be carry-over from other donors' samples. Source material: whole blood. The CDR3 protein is CASSPGSSGANVLTF. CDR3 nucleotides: TGTGCCAGCAGCCCGGGGAGCTCTGGGGCCAACGTCCTGACTTTC.